Listed below are T cell receptor beta chains from one sample, sequenced in a study of T-cell reconstitution after alpha-beta-depleted transplantation in children. TCRdb independently ran MiXCR on the PCR reads; one entry per CDR3 protein. The table shows 450,000 to 550,000 distinct CDR3 sequences, with around 10% occurring only once. The sequences come from PBMCs, mostly from graft donor cells, collected 180 days after TCRalphabeta/CD19-depleted stem cell transplant. These receptors all stem from a female patient aged 2 to 10 who had a stem cell transplant for aplastic anemia, so the T cells may come from the graft donor. Each CDR3 is given with its conserved first and last residue. A D gene is named only where the DNA matches it firmly. Where a row states a size, it is once, few, many or the class of an expanded clone; other rows omit it.

D: -
size: many
V: TRBV12-3/TRBV12-4
J: TRBJ1-5
DNA: TGTGCCAGCAGTCTTGGAGGGGATCAGCCCCAGCATTTT
CDR3: CASSLGGDQPQHF

D: -
size: few
V: TRBV29-1
J: TRBJ1-5
DNA: TGCAGCGTCATACAGACCGGGACCCATGATCAGCCCCAGCATTTT
CDR3: CSVIQTGTHDQPQHF

D: -
size: -
V: TRBV28
J: TRBJ2-7
DNA: TGTGCCAGCCAGGGAATTACCTACGAGCAGTACTTC
CDR3: CASQGITYEQYF

D: -
size: many
V: TRBV29-1
J: TRBJ1-3
DNA: TGCAGCGTTGAAGGGCACAGTACCAAAGGAAACACCATATATTTT
CDR3: CSVEGHSTKGNTIYF

D: TRBD1
size: few
V: TRBV5-1
J: TRBJ2-5
DNA: TGCGCCAGCAGCCGAAGGACAGGCGGGACCCAGTACTTC
CDR3: CASSRRTGGTQYF

D: -
size: -
V: TRBV12-3/TRBV12-4
J: TRBJ2-5
DNA: TGTGCCAGCAGTTTCGTGATCCTAGCTACCTGGACCCAGTACTTC
CDR3: CASSFVILATWTQYF

D: -
size: few
V: TRBV10-2
J: TRBJ1-3
DNA: TGCGCCAGCAGCAGCGTTAGGGGGAGAAACACCATATATTTT
CDR3: CASSSVRGRNTIYF

D: -
size: many
V: TRBV7-2
J: TRBJ2-2
DNA: TGTGCCAGCAGCCCAGAGGGCCGGGGGCCAGGGGAGCTGTTTTTT
CDR3: CASSPEGRGPGELFF

D: -
size: few
V: TRBV11-2
J: TRBJ2-1
DNA: TGTGCCAGCAGCTTCGGACTCCCGATCCGGCATGAGCAGTTCTTC
CDR3: CASSFGLPIRHEQFF

D: -
size: -
V: TRBV28
J: TRBJ1-1
DNA: TGTGCCAGCATTTCCGGTGTTGGGTCGGCTTTCTTT
CDR3: CASISGVGSAFF

D: -
size: -
V: TRBV15
J: TRBJ1-4
DNA: TGTGCCACCACCCCGGGACGGATGAATGAAAAACTGTTTTTT
CDR3: CATTPGRMNEKLFF

D: -
size: -
V: TRBV7-2
J: TRBJ1-5
DNA: TGTGCCAGCAGCTTAGAGGCCAGAAATAGCAATCAGCCCCAGCATTTT
CDR3: CASSLEARNSNQPQHF

D: TRBD1
size: many
V: TRBV28
J: TRBJ2-5
DNA: TGTGCCAGCAAACCCGGGGACAGGACCCCAAGAGATGGCCAGTACTTC
CDR3: CASKPGDRTPRDGQYF

D: -
size: many
V: TRBV27
J: TRBJ1-5
DNA: TGTGCCAGCAGTTCCAGGGCCCATAGCAATCAGCCCCAGCATTTT
CDR3: CASSSRAHSNQPQHF

D: TRBD1
size: -
V: TRBV30
J: TRBJ1-5
DNA: TGTGCCTGGAGCCTACTAGACAGGGGAGGCAATCAGCCCCAGCATTTT
CDR3: CAWSLLDRGGNQPQHF

D: -
size: few
V: TRBV20-1
J: TRBJ2-2
DNA: TGCAGTGCTTTACAGCCGAACACCGGGGAGCTGTTTTTT
CDR3: CSALQPNTGELFF

D: -
size: -
V: TRBV7-9
J: TRBJ1-2
DNA: TGTGCCAGCAGCGCAAACCCCGGGCGCCAGCCCGACATGGCTGAGACCTTC
CDR3: CASSANPGRQPDMAETF

D: TRBD1
size: -
V: TRBV7-9
J: TRBJ1-5
DNA: TGTGCCAGCAGCTTAGGGACAGGGGGCACAGGGCAGCCCCAGCATTTT
CDR3: CASSLGTGGTGQPQHF

D: -
size: -
V: TRBV7-6
J: TRBJ2-5
DNA: TGTGCCAGCAGCTTGCCTAGCCAAGAGACCCAGTACTTC
CDR3: CASSLPSQETQYF

D: -
size: many
V: TRBV3-1
J: TRBJ1-4
DNA: TGTGCCAGCAGCAGACAGGCAACTAATGAAAAACTGTTTTTT
CDR3: CASSRQATNEKLFF

D: -
size: few
V: TRBV20-1
J: TRBJ1-3
DNA: TGCAGTGCTAGACGGCTACTTTCAAACACCATATATTTT
CDR3: CSARRLLSNTIYF

D: -
size: many
V: TRBV7-2
J: TRBJ2-7
DNA: TGTGCCAGCAGCTTAGGAGACAGCTACGAGCAGTACTTC
CDR3: CASSLGDSYEQYF

D: TRBD1
size: -
V: TRBV24-1
J: TRBJ2-3
DNA: TGTGCCACCAGTGATTCAGGTCCGACAGGGTGGACAGATACGCAGTATTTT
CDR3: CATSDSGPTGWTDTQYF

D: TRBD1
size: -
V: TRBV12-3/TRBV12-4
J: TRBJ2-7
DNA: TGTGCCAGCAGTTTAGTCGCTTCCACAGGGGGCGCATCTGAGCAGTACTTC
CDR3: CASSLVASTGGASEQYF

D: -
size: many
V: TRBV7-2
J: TRBJ1-2
DNA: TGTGCCAGCAGCTTAGGGGGAGTCAACTATGGCTACACCTTC
CDR3: CASSLGGVNYGYTF

D: -
size: many
V: TRBV4-3
J: TRBJ2-3
DNA: TGCGCCAGCAGCCTCCGGGACGTAAGCACAGATACGCAGTATTTT
CDR3: CASSLRDVSTDTQYF